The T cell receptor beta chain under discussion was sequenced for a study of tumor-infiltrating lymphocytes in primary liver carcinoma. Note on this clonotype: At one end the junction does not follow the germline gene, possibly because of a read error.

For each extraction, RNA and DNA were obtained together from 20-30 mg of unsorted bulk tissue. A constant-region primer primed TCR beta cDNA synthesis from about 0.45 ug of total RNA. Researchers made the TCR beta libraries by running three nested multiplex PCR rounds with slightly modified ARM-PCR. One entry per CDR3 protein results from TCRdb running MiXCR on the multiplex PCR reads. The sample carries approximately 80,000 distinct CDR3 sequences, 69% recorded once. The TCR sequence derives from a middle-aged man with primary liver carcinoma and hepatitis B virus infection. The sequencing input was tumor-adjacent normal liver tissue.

CDR3 nucleotide sequence: TGCAGTGCCCTCCCAGGGGGGAATGAGCAGTTGTTC. Its protein is CSALPGGNEQLF. The chain combines TRBV29-1 with TRBJ2-1; maybe TRBD1 (7 bases). The CDR3 spans 12 residues. Germline V gene sequence: CDR1 SQVTM, CDR2 ANQGSEA.